These 29 T cell receptor beta chains share one sample of origin, sequenced in a study of shared clonotypes between healthy human individuals (dated by TCRdb to the early 2020s). CD8 naive samples consisted of CD45RO-negative cells that were positively selected for CCR7, yielding a CD45RA+CCR7+ population without TemRA cells. Libraries were constructed by the immunoSEQ multiplex PCR assay. What TCRdb holds here is the immuneACCESS table cut down to in-frame rearrangements. Part of the clones is not present; checked against another copy, under half of the missing clones reflect an unresolved V gene, and the others are unexplained. The sample records millions of clones, about 95% of which are singletons. The ten largest make up more than 0.95% of the sample. The sequencing input was naive CD8+ T cells sorted from blood. Reading the label with the study, this specimen's cell subset or site is: CD45RA+CCR7+. The source of these receptors is a man between 18 and 29 years old in good health.

The rearrangement joins TRBV7-2 to TRBJ2-2, with TRBD1 as a possible D gene (5 bases). Per germline, CDR1 SGHTA and CDR2 FQGNSA. V was shortened by 2 bases and J by 6 bases, with 7 bases between the two germline ends. The CDR3 length is 13 residues. CDR3 bases: TGTGCCAGCAGCTTAACAGGACCCGGGGAGCTGTTTTTT. Its protein product is CASSLTGPGELFF.

The rearrangement links TRBV9 to TRBJ2-1; a weak D match, TRBD2 (7 bases). V lost 0 bases, J lost 12 bases, and 25 bases lay in between. Germline CDR1 SGDLS, CDR2 YYNGEE. The CDR3 is made up of 17 amino acids. CDR3 loop: CASSVGVSGDNVGGQFF. DNA for the CDR3: TGTGCCAGCAGCGTAGGGGTCAGCGGGGACAACGTGGGCGGGCAGTTCTTC.

The table lists this clone with a count of one. The V call is TRBV7-9, the J call TRBJ2-2; 7 nucleotides match TRBD2. The CDR3 loop spans 16 amino acids. Germline trimming cut 7 bases from V and 4 bases from J; bases unmatched to any gene: 12. Germline V gene sequence: CDR1 SEHNR, CDR2 FQNEAQ (reference sequence). As DNA, the CDR3 is TGTGCCAGCACCCCGGGGGAGCGGGAAATCACCGGGGAGCTGTTTTTT. Protein: CASTPGEREITGELFF.

The gene calls are TRBV6-1 and TRBJ2-7, with 9 bases fitting TRBD2. Germline CDR1 MNHNS, CDR2 SASEGT. The trim removed 2 bases at V and 5 bases at J, leaving 10 bases unmatched. There are 16 residues in the CDR3. The CDR3 loop reads CASSERGLATEHEQYF. In DNA, the CDR3 is TGTGCCAGCAGTGAAAGGGGACTAGCTACTGAGCACGAGCAGTACTTC.

The genes are TRBV27 and TRBJ2-1, with D possibly TRBD1 on 5 matching bases. V lost 0 bases and J lost 5, with 14 bases in between. Germline CDR1 and CDR2: MNHEY and SMNVEV (reference sequence). CDR3 length: 16 residues. The CDR3 is CASSLSAGKVHNEQFF. The CDR3 nucleotides are TGTGCCAGCAGTTTATCCGCAGGGAAGGTCCACAATGAGCAGTTCTTC.

This clone was counted once. This rearrangement joins TRBV2 to TRBJ2-7; TRBD2 matches at 11 bases. Trimming took 10 bases from V and 5 from J; bases not matched to a gene: 10. The CDR3 runs to 14 residues. Germline-derived CDR1 and CDR2 are SNHLY and FYNNEI. The CDR3 reads CATFLGTSGNEQYF. DNA of the CDR3: TGTGCCACCTTTCTCGGGACTAGCGGCAACGAGCAGTACTTC.

V gene TRBV5-6 combines with J gene TRBJ1-6; 8 bases align to TRBD1. CDR1 and CDR2 (germline): SGHDT, YYEEEE. Losses at the gene ends were 0 bases for V and 8 bases for J; bases not matched to a gene: 7. CDR3 length: 16 residues. CDR3 coding DNA: TGTGCCAGCAGCTTGGAGGCAGGGGGCGGTTATTCACCCCTCCACTTT. It translates to CASSLEAGGGYSPLHF.

This chain links TRBV11-2 with TRBJ2-5; 7 positions agree with TRBD2. The V segment lost 3 bases and the J segment 3 bases; nucleotides outside the gene matches: 7. Germline V gives CDR1 SGHAT, CDR2 FQNNGV. The CDR3 is 15 amino acids. The CDR3 bases are TGTGCCAGCAGCTTGTGGGGAAGCGGGGAAGAGACCCAGTACTTC. Amino acid sequence: CASSLWGSGEETQYF. Based on the CDR3 plus reference TRBV11-2 and TRBJ2-5, the full variable domain is EAGVAQSPRYKIIEKRQSVAFWCNPISGHATLYWYQQILGQGPKLLIQFQNNGVVDDSQLPKDRFSAERLKGVDSTLKIQPAKLEDSAVYLCASSLWGSGEETQYFGPGTRLLVL.

The chain joins TRBV9 to TRBJ2-5; no clear D. The CDR3 covers 15 residues. Per the germline V gene, CDR1 is SGDLS and CDR2 is YYNGEE. V shed 0 bases and J shed 1 base, with 10 bases lying between them. CDR3 in DNA: TGTGCCAGCAGCGTAGATGACGCCTCCCAAGAGACCCAGTACTTC. Its translation is CASSVDDASQETQYF.

The rearrangement uses TRBV5-8 and TRBJ1-4; D is unclear. The germline V and J ends were trimmed by 3 bases and 7 bases, with 16 bases remaining between them. Per germline, CDR1 SGHTS and CDR2 YDEGEE. CDR3 length: 15 amino acids. The CDR3 coding sequence is TGTGCCAGCAGCTCGTCTGGGTTACGGGGTGAAAAACTGTTTTTT. Amino acids: CASSSSGLRGEKLFF.

V gene TRBV4-3 combines with J gene TRBJ2-5; 7 nucleotides match TRBD1. This CDR3 is 15 amino acids long. The V gene end was trimmed by 0 bases and the J gene end by 5 bases; junction bases not matched to a gene: 6. Germline CDR1 LGHNA, CDR2 YSLEER. The CDR3, as DNA: TGCGCCAGCAGCCAAGATACAGGGGTGCTGGAGACCCAGTACTTC. Protein product: CASSQDTGVLETQYF.

The chain employs TRBV6-1 and TRBJ2-1, with D perhaps being TRBD1 or TRBD2 (5 bases each). With 3 bases removed from V and 6 bases from J, the gap between germline ends came to 21 bases. Germline V gene sequence: CDR1 MNHNS, CDR2 SASEGT. This CDR3 is built from 17 residues. CDR3 in DNA: TGTGCCAGCAGTGAGTGGCAGGGAGAGGGTTGGGGCAATGAGCAGTTCTTC. It yields the protein CASSEWQGEGWGNEQFF.

The genes are TRBV18 and TRBJ1-1; 7 bases match TRBD1. This CDR3 is 14 amino acids long. CDR1 and CDR2 (germline): KGHSH, LQKENI. V lost 3 bases and J lost 5; bases outside the gene matches: 6. The CDR3 protein is CASSPSTGETEAFF. In nucleotides, the CDR3 is TGTGCCAGCTCACCCTCTACAGGGGAGACTGAAGCTTTCTTT.

The genes are TRBV4-3 and TRBJ1-5; the match to TRBD1 covers 8 bases. There are 14 residues in the CDR3. CDR1 is LGHNA and CDR2 is YSLEER in the germline V gene. J lost 3 bases, V lost 4 bases, and 2 bases had no gene match. CDR3 loop: CASSLDRDNQPQHF. DNA of the CDR3: TGCGCCAGCAGCCTGGACAGGGACAATCAGCCCCAGCATTTT.

Comments on this clone: Other DNA sequences in the sample encode the same CDR3. The CDR3 loop is CASSYGLAYEQYF. The CDR3 nucleotides read TGTGCCAGCAGTTATGGCTTGGCCTACGAGCAGTACTTC. The chain couples TRBV27 to TRBJ2-7; unclear D gene. The CDR3 is 13 amino acids. With 4 bases removed from V and 2 bases from J, the gap between germline ends came to 9 bases. CDR1 MNHEY and CDR2 SMNVEV come from the germline V gene (reference sequence).

The rearrangement links TRBV2 to TRBJ1-4; TRBD1 matches at 10 bases. Trimming at V came to 6 bases and at J to 4 bases, leaving 8 bases not matched to a gene. CDR3 length: 16 amino acids. CDR1 SNHLY and CDR2 FYNNEI come from the germline V gene. The CDR3 region has the DNA TGTGCCAGCAGCAGACAGGGGGCGCTTCATAATGAAAAACTGTTTTTT. It specifies CASSRQGALHNEKLFF. Full variable domain (rest looked up from reference TRBV2 and TRBJ1-4): EPEVTQTPSHQVTQMGQEVILRCVPISNHLYFYWYRQILGQKVEFLVSFYNNEISEKSEIFDDQFSVERPDGSNFTLKIRSTKLEDSAMYFCASSRQGALHNEKLFFGSGTQLSVL.

In its sample, this clone was seen once. The rearrangement joins TRBV11-2 to TRBJ2-3; D is uncertain. Per germline, CDR1 SGHAT and CDR2 FQNNGV. V was shortened by 0 bases and J by 3 bases, with 7 bases between the two germline ends. The CDR3 extends over 14 amino acids. In DNA, the CDR3 is TGTGCCAGCAGCTTAGATATGGAAACAGATACGCAGTATTTT. The encoded protein is CASSLDMETDTQYF.

The chain links TRBV11-2 to TRBJ1-1; TRBD1 agrees at 8 bases. V lost 3 bases, J lost 8 bases, and 5 bases stayed unmatched. CDR1 SGHAT and CDR2 FQNNGV come from the germline V gene. The CDR3 sequence is 13 residues long. The CDR3 sequence: CASSFDRGIEAFF. CDR3 coding DNA: TGTGCCAGCAGCTTCGACAGGGGCATCGAAGCTTTCTTT.

The rearrangement uses TRBV6-6 and TRBJ2-7; 9 nucleotides agree with TRBD2. The trim removed 2 bases at V and 3 bases at J, leaving 8 bases unmatched. Germline V lookup: CDR1 MNHNY, CDR2 SVGAGI (reference sequence). The CDR3 contains 16 residues. CDR3 loop: CASSYLSSGENYEQYF. Written as DNA, the CDR3 is TGTGCCAGCAGTTACCTGTCTAGCGGGGAGAACTACGAGCAGTACTTC.

The chain combines TRBV7-9 with TRBJ2-3, with 12 bases aligning to TRBD2. Germline V gene lookup returns CDR1 SEHNR and CDR2 FQNEAQ (reference sequence). J was trimmed by 6 bases and V by 5 bases; bases with no gene match: 9. The CDR3 length is 16 residues. The CDR3 loop reads CASSPLLAGGPDTQYF. The CDR3 DNA is TGTGCCAGCAGCCCGTTACTAGCGGGGGGCCCTGATACGCAGTATTTT.

J is TRBJ1-2 and V is TRBV21-1; the DNA was not compared with TRBD1, the D call given in the table. TRBV21-1 is described as a pseudogene. This CDR3 has 12 residues. The chain's CDR3 is CASSFYRGGYTF. In nucleotides, the CDR3 is TGTGCCAGCAGCTTTTACAGGGGGGGCTACACCTTC.

With regard to this clone: The junction departs from the called germline gene at one end, perhaps through a read error. V gene TRBV5-4 combines with J gene TRBJ2-7; the match to TRBD1 covers 8 bases. Germline-derived CDR1 and CDR2 are SGHNT and YYREEE (reference sequence). The CDR3 runs 16 residues. The CDR3 region has the DNA TGCGCCAGCAGCCAAGATCCAGGGACAGGTACCTACGAGCAGTACTTC. It translates to CASSQDPGTGTYEQYF.

The rearrangement joins TRBV15 to TRBJ2-7, with D possibly being TRBD1 (5 bases). From germline, CDR1 is LNHNV and CDR2 YYDKDF (reference sequence). The CDR3 length is 16 residues. Trimming left V 3 bases short and J 2 bases short, with 17 bases between. The CDR3 sequence is CATSRYPRQGPYEQYF. The CDR3 nucleotides are TGTGCCACCAGCAGGTACCCAAGGCAGGGCCCCTACGAGCAGTACTTC.

The J gene is TRBJ2-7, the V gene TRBV5-1; D not resolved. With 4 bases removed from V and 0 bases from J, the gap between germline ends came to 17 bases. CDR1 and CDR2 from the germline V gene are SGHRS and YFSETQ. The CDR3 is 16 residues long. The CDR3 protein is CASSPRPGLSSYEQYF. The DNA of the CDR3 is TGCGCCAGCAGCCCCCGACCGGGCCTTAGCTCCTACGAGCAGTACTTC.

CDR3 residues: CASSLGPGRLFF. CDR3 nucleotide sequence: TGTGCCAGCAGCTTAGGTCCGGGACGTCTGTTTTTT. The V gene is TRBV7-2, the J gene TRBJ1-4; D perhaps matches TRBD1 (5 bases). The CDR3 consists of 12 residues. Trimming took off 1 base at V and 14 bases at J, with 11 bases between the two ends. CDR1 and CDR2 from the germline V gene are SGHTA and FQGNSA. The variable domain in full, with the rest retrieved from reference TRBV7-2 and TRBJ1-4, is GAGVSQSPSNKVTEKGKDVELRCDPISGHTALYWYRQSLGQGLEFLIYFQGNSAPDKSGLPSDRFSAERTGGSVSTLTIQRTQQEDSAVYLCASSLGPGRLFFGSGTQLSVL.

About this clone: This same CDR3 is encoded by further DNA sequences in the sample. This rearrangement joins TRBV6-1 to TRBJ2-2; D is unresolved. The CDR3 covers 11 residues. Germline V gene sequence: CDR1 MNHNS, CDR2 SASEGT. The V gene lost 6 bases and the J gene lost 5 bases, with 4 bases spanning the gap. The CDR3 loop is CASSITGELFF. The DNA of the CDR3 is TGTGCCAGCAGCATAACCGGGGAGCTGTTTTTT.

The CDR3 region has the DNA TGCGCCAGCAGCTTGGGGCCGGGGCCTAATCAGCCCCAGCATTTT. This gives the protein CASSLGPGPNQPQHF. The rearrangement uses TRBV5-1 and TRBJ1-5; weak D call: TRBD1 (5 bases). V was pared by 0 bases and J by 4 bases, with 11 bases between. The CDR3 runs to 15 residues. The V gene's germline CDR1 is SGHRS and CDR2 YFSETQ.

The rearrangement joins TRBV6-4 to TRBJ2-1, with TRBD2 identical over 14 bases. The CDR3 totals 15 residues. Trimming cost V 2 bases and J 8 bases; bases outside gene matches: 2. From germline, CDR1 is MRHNA and CDR2 SNTAGT. The CDR3 loop is CASSDGTSGRYEQFF. CDR3 coding DNA: TGTGCCAGCAGTGACGGGACTAGCGGGAGATATGAGCAGTTCTTC.

This clone has a single count. The chain couples TRBV5-6 to TRBJ2-7; D could derive from TRBD1 or TRBD2 (5 bases each). Germline-derived CDR1 and CDR2 are SGHDT and YYEEEE. V shed 4 bases and J shed 4 bases, with 18 bases lying between them. The CDR3 runs to 15 residues. CDR3 loop: CASSPFRGPLYEQYF. CDR3 DNA sequence: TGTGCCAGCAGCCCCTTCCGGGGACCCCTTTACGAGCAGTACTTC.